These 26 T cell receptor beta chains originate from one sample sequenced in a study of cytomegalovirus exposure and HLA in healthy donors. The PCR ran on 60 Vbeta and 13 Jbeta primers. Measured with immunoSEQ multiplex PCR; TCRdb has only the in-frame clones, and not every one. Found here are approximately 150,000 clones, 70% to 90% of them singletons; the top ten hold 2.5% to 3%. Sequenced sample: PBMCs. These receptors all stem from a man younger than 45 in good health and CMV-seropositive.

The chain has TRBV6-1 and TRBJ2-7; 9 nucleotides line up with TRBD1. Germline V CDR1 and CDR2: MNHNS, SASEGT. The length of the CDR3 is 13 residues. V lost 10 bases and J lost 3; bases outside the gene matches: 7. CDR3 sequence reads: CATTGQGVYEQYV. DNA of the CDR3: TGTGCCACCACGGGACAGGGCGTCTACGAGCAGTACGTC.

The gene calls are TRBV19 and TRBJ2-2, with D unclear. The length of the CDR3 is 15 residues. The V and J ends lost 3 bases and 1 base respectively, with 9 bases between them. In germline, CDR1 is LNHDA, CDR2 SQIVND (reference sequence). The CDR3 coding sequence is TGTGCCAGTAGTATTATGGCTGGGAACACCGGGGAGCTGTTTTTT. This translates into CASSIMAGNTGELFF.

This rearrangement joins TRBV5-1 to TRBJ2-3; the match to TRBD2 covers 7 bases. Germline CDR1 reads SGHRS; CDR2 reads YFSETQ. The CDR3 sequence is 12 residues long. V lost 0 bases and J lost 10; bases outside the gene matches: 2. Written as DNA, the CDR3 is TGCGCCAGCAGCTTGGGGGAGGGTGCGCAGTATTTT. Protein product: CASSLGEGAQYF.

This rearrangement joins TRBV5-1 to TRBJ2-7, with 11 bases matching TRBD1. Germline-derived CDR1 and CDR2 are SGHRS and YFSETQ. CDR3 length: 15 residues. With V trimmed by 4 bases and J by 3 bases, 6 bases remained unmatched. CDR3 sequence: CASSVGQGAGYEQYV. CDR3 DNA: TGCGCCAGCAGCGTAGGACAGGGGGCTGGCTACGAGCAGTACGTC.

As concerns this clone: At one boundary the junction diverges from the germline segment, which might be a read error. This chain connects TRBV7-9 to TRBJ1-1; the match to TRBD1 covers 7 bases. The length of the CDR3 is 12 residues. Germline values: CDR1 SEHNR, CDR2 FQNEAQ (reference sequence). CDR3: CSSSFGTEEAFF. Here the CDR3 DNA reads TGTTCCAGCAGCTTCGGGACAGAGGAAGCTTTCTTT.

J is TRBJ2-7 and V is TRBV11-2; 11 nucleotides agree with TRBD1. The V gene's germline CDR1 is SGHAT and CDR2 FQNNGV. The V gene end was trimmed by 5 bases and the J gene end by 0 bases; junction bases not matched to a gene: 6. The CDR3 runs 16 residues. The chain's CDR3 is CASSPAGTGGSYEQYF. CDR3 DNA sequence: TGTGCCAGCAGCCCCGCCGGGACAGGGGGCTCCTACGAGCAGTACTTC.

This clone occurred once. This rearrangement joins TRBV11-2 to TRBJ1-2; TRBD1 is a possible D gene (5 bases). Trimming shortened V by 5 bases and J by 0 bases, and 7 bases separated the two germline ends. This CDR3 has 13 residues. Germline CDR1 reads SGHAT; CDR2 reads FQNNGV. CDR3 sequence reads: CASSLTANYGYTF. The DNA of the CDR3 is TGTGCCAGCAGCCTGACAGCTAACTATGGCTACACCTTC.

J is TRBJ2-2 and V is TRBV27; D perhaps matches TRBD2 (6 bases). This CDR3 has 15 amino acids. CDR1 and CDR2 from the germline V gene are MNHEY and SMNVEV (reference sequence). The V gene lost 5 bases and the J gene lost 5 bases, with 15 bases spanning the gap. In DNA, the CDR3 is TGTGCCAGCAGTGTATTAGCGGAAGGGACCGGGGAGCTGTTTTTT. Translation: CASSVLAEGTGELFF.

This clone has only a few counts. The CDR3: CASSWDRATEAFF. The CDR3, as DNA: TGTGCCAGCAGCTGGGACAGGGCCACTGAAGCTTTCTTT. The V and J genes are TRBV7-3 and TRBJ1-1; TRBD1 aligns across 9 bases. CDR1 and CDR2 (germline): SGHTA, FQGTGA. Trimming removed 4 bases from V and 4 bases from J; junction bases left unmatched: 1. The CDR3 sequence is 13 residues long.

The chain uses TRBV4-3 and TRBJ1-2; 11 nucleotides line up with TRBD1. The V gene end was trimmed by 0 bases and the J gene end by 8 bases; junction bases not matched to a gene: 5. The CDR3 length is 15 residues. Germline V gene lookup returns CDR1 LGHNA and CDR2 YSLEER. In nucleotides, the CDR3 is TGCGCCAGCAGCCAAGACGGACAGGGGGCTGGAGGCTACACCTTC. Protein sequence: CASSQDGQGAGGYTF.

This rearrangement joins TRBV6-1 to TRBJ2-7; 10 bases are shared with TRBD1. Germline CDR1 MNHNS, CDR2 SASEGT. V was pared by 10 bases and J by 4 bases, with 4 bases of the junction left unmatched. There are 12 residues in the CDR3. CDR3 amino acids: CATRQGAYEQYF. The CDR3 DNA reads as TGTGCCACCCGACAGGGGGCTTACGAGCAGTACTTC.

This chain uses TRBV7-9 with TRBJ1-1; TRBD1 is a possible D gene (6 bases). The CDR3 consists of 16 residues. V lost 5 bases to trimming and J lost 0 bases, with 16 bases between them. Germline V CDR1 and CDR2: SEHNR, FQNEAQ (reference sequence). Here the CDR3 reads CASSTTWTALNTEAFF. In nucleotides, the CDR3 is TGTGCCAGCAGCACGACATGGACAGCTCTGAACACTGAAGCTTTCTTT.

This chain joins TRBV4-3 and TRBJ2-5; 9 positions match TRBD2. Trimming took 2 bases from V and 5 from J; bases not matched to a gene: 12. The germline gives CDR1 LGHNA, CDR2 YSLEER. The CDR3 is 17 amino acids. This CDR3 is CASSQSGASGDWETQYF. CDR3 sequence (DNA): TGCGCCAGCAGCCAATCAGGGGCTAGCGGGGATTGGGAGACCCAGTACTTC.

The rearrangement joins TRBV27 to TRBJ2-5, with 7 bases fitting TRBD2. TRBJ2-7 matches the DNA end more closely, so the J call is doubtful. The germline CDR1 and CDR2 sequences are MNHEY and SMNVEV (reference sequence). The CDR3 is 15 amino acids. The DNA for the CDR3 is TGTGCCAGCAGTTTCGTGGGAGGGAGCTCCTACGAGCAGTACTTC. It yields the protein CASSFVGGSSYEQYF.

A remark on this clone: Compared with germline, one end of the junction differs, possibly owing to a read error. V usage is TRBV14 and J usage is TRBJ2-1; the D gene is possibly TRBD2 (6 bases). Germline CDR1 SGHDN, CDR2 FVKESK. The CDR3 extends over 13 amino acids. CDR3 nucleotides: TGTGCCAGCAGCCAAGATCCTTACTACGGAGGGGTCTTC. This encodes CASSQDPYYGGVF.

The chain couples TRBV27 to TRBJ2-1, with 9 bases matching TRBD2. This CDR3 region has 14 residues. The germline V gene has CDR1 MNHEY and CDR2 SMNVEV (reference sequence). Trimming removed 6 bases from V and 4 bases from J; junction bases left unmatched: 4. The DNA for the CDR3 is TGTGCCAGCAGAGCGGGAGGCACTTACAATGAGCAGTTCTTC. Translated, it gives CASRAGGTYNEQFF.

This clone came up a few times. This chain links TRBV10-3 with TRBJ2-1, with D possibly TRBD2 on 5 matching bases. This CDR3 is built from 13 residues. V was trimmed by 2 bases and J by 6 bases, leaving 8 bases between them. CDR1 and CDR2 (germline): ENHRY, SYGVKD. The CDR3 coding sequence is TGTGCCATCAGTGAGAGCGGTTCCAATGAGCAGTTCTTC. This encodes CAISESGSNEQFF.

The chain has TRBV28 and TRBJ2-1; 15 bases fit TRBD2. This CDR3 has 22 amino acids. V shed 3 bases and J 7 bases; nucleotides not matched to a gene: 22. Per germline, CDR1 MDHEN and CDR2 SYDVKM. The CDR3 loop is CASSFAFTIGTSGRLKVNEQFF. The CDR3 nucleotides read TGTGCCAGCAGTTTCGCCTTTACCATCGGGACTAGCGGGAGGTTGAAGGTAAATGAGCAGTTCTTC.

The chain combines TRBV6-4 with TRBJ2-3; possibly TRBD1 for D (6 bases). This CDR3 is built from 15 residues. With 5 bases removed from V and 2 bases from J, the gap between germline ends came to 14 bases. Germline V gives CDR1 MRHNA, CDR2 SNTAGT. The CDR3 reads CASSKTGTPTDTQYF. CDR3 DNA: TGTGCCAGCAGTAAAACCGGGACACCCACAGATACGCAGTATTTT.

The CDR3 spells CASSHDVILAGGPPETQYF. Written as DNA, the CDR3 is TGCGCCAGCAGCCACGACGTTATACTAGCGGGAGGGCCCCCAGAGACCCAGTACTTC. The chain carries TRBV5-1 and TRBJ2-5, with TRBD2 matching over 13 bases. This CDR3 is built from 19 residues. CDR1 and CDR2 from the germline V gene are SGHRS and YFSETQ. The trim removed 4 bases at V and 4 bases at J, leaving 16 bases unmatched.

The V and J genes are TRBV11-3 and TRBJ2-7; perhaps TRBD1 as D (5 bases). The germline V and J ends were trimmed by 8 bases and 0 bases, with 11 bases remaining between them. The CDR3 extends over 13 amino acids. CDR1 and CDR2 (germline): SGHNT, YENEEA. The CDR3 DNA reads as TGTGCCAGCCCAAGACAGTCCTCCTACGAGCAGTACTTC. It yields the protein CASPRQSSYEQYF.

V gene TRBV10-2 combines with J gene TRBJ2-1, with D tentatively TRBD1 (5 bases). The CDR3 length is 15 residues. Trimming stripped 8 bases from V and 4 bases from J, with 18 bases between. The germline V gene encodes CDR1 WSHSY and CDR2 SAAADI. This chain's CDR3 is CASGRGTPSYNEQFF. The CDR3 DNA follows: TGCGCCAGCGGTAGGGGTACACCCTCTTACAATGAGCAGTTCTTC.

CDR3 sequence (DNA): TGTGCCAGCAGCTTCCAGGGGGGCCAAGAGACCCAGTACTTC. The encoded protein is CASSFQGGQETQYF. The chain joins TRBV7-2 to TRBJ2-5; a weak D match, TRBD1 (7 bases). The germline V gene encodes CDR1 SGHTA and CDR2 FQGNSA. The CDR3 sequence is 14 residues long. Trimming took off 3 bases at V and 1 base at J, with 9 bases between the two ends.

J is TRBJ1-1 and V is TRBV10-2, with D tentatively TRBD1 (6 bases). The V gene's germline CDR1 is WSHSY and CDR2 SAAADI. Deletions cut 6 bases from V and 4 bases from J, with 12 bases between. The CDR3 extends over 13 amino acids. The CDR3 coding sequence is TGCGCCAGCAGATCACAGGGTGTCACTGAAGCTTTCTTT. This gives the protein CASRSQGVTEAFF.

The rearrangement joins TRBV4-3 to TRBJ1-2, with TRBD1 matching 8 bases. J lost 4 bases, V lost 3 bases, and 7 bases had no gene match. The CDR3 runs 15 residues. CDR1 LGHNA and CDR2 YSLEER come from the germline V gene. CDR3 sequence: CASSQGQDRVYGYTF. CDR3 coding DNA: TGCGCCAGCAGCCAGGGGCAGGACAGGGTCTATGGCTACACCTTC.

The chain recombines TRBV11-2 with TRBJ2-3; perhaps TRBD2 as D (6 bases). The CDR3 has 14 amino acids. The germline V gene has CDR1 SGHAT and CDR2 FQNNGV. Trimming pared 0 bases from V and 3 bases from J, leaving 7 bases between. The CDR3 loop reads CASSLDRGTDTQYF. The DNA of the CDR3 is TGTGCCAGCAGCTTAGATCGGGGGACAGATACGCAGTATTTT.